Listed here are 32 T cell receptor beta chains from one sample, sequenced in a study of blood T cell repertoires in COVID-19. TCRdb keeps only in-frame clones here, not all; method: immunoSEQ multiplex PCR. The table shows approximately 300,000 clones, with about four fifths occurring only once. The specimen was peripheral blood. Receptors were obtained from a woman in her 50s with acute or convalescent COVID-19.

The rearrangement links TRBV7-9 to TRBJ1-4; the match to TRBD1 covers 8 bases. V shed 5 bases and J 8 bases; nucleotides not matched to a gene: 16. Looked up from germline, CDR1 is SEHNR and CDR2 is FQNEAQ (reference sequence). CDR3 length: 17 residues. CDR3 amino acids: CASSPRILTGDDEKLFF. In DNA, the CDR3 is TGTGCCAGCAGCCCGCGGATCTTGACAGGGGACGACGAAAAACTGTTTTTT.

The V gene is TRBV29-1, the J gene TRBJ2-2; 7 bases are a match to TRBD1. Germline CDR1 reads SQVTM; CDR2 reads ANQGSEA. The V segment lost 5 bases and the J segment 6 bases; nucleotides outside the gene matches: 6. CDR3 length: 13 residues. DNA of the CDR3: TGCAGCGTTCAGCAGGGGGAATCCGGGGAGCTGTTTTTT. Translation gives CSVQQGESGELFF.

The V call is TRBV28, the J call TRBJ1-4, with 8 bases matching TRBD1. The V segment lost 7 bases and the J segment 3 bases; nucleotides outside the gene matches: 7. Germline V gives CDR1 MDHEN, CDR2 SYDVKM. The length of the CDR3 is 15 residues. In DNA, the CDR3 is TGTGCCAGCAAGCCAGGGGGCCGGGCTAATGAAAAACTGTTTTTT. Protein sequence: CASKPGGRANEKLFF.

The chain employs TRBV19 and TRBJ1-2; TRBD1 agrees at 10 bases. J was trimmed by 4 bases and V by 6 bases; bases with no gene match: 5. The CDR3 loop spans 14 amino acids. CDR1 LNHDA and CDR2 SQIVND come from the germline V gene (reference sequence). CDR3: CASSQTGGVYGYTF. The CDR3 DNA reads as TGTGCCAGTAGCCAGACAGGGGGCGTCTATGGCTACACCTTC.

This chain uses TRBV18 with TRBJ2-5; 8 bases align to TRBD2. CDR1 KGHSH and CDR2 LQKENI come from the germline V gene. This CDR3 is built from 13 residues. The V gene end was trimmed by 6 bases and the J gene end by 5 bases; junction bases not matched to a gene: 5. The CDR3 DNA reads TGTGCCAGCTCCGCGGGGGGCTCGGAGACCCAGTACTTC. Its translation is CASSAGGSETQYF.

The V gene is TRBV10-3, the J gene TRBJ1-6; TRBD1 aligns across 7 bases. The V gene's germline CDR1 is ENHRY and CDR2 SYGVKD. With 6 bases clipped from V and 8 bases from J, the junction kept 4 bases outside the gene matches. The CDR3 extends over 13 amino acids. The CDR3 here is CAISRDRDSPLHF. The CDR3 nucleotides are TGTGCCATCAGCCGGGACAGAGATTCACCCCTCCACTTT.

The chain is built from TRBV7-4 and TRBJ1-2, with 7 bases identical to TRBD1. Germline V gene data show CDR1 as SGHVT and CDR2 as SQSDAQ. The trim removed 5 bases at V and 13 bases at J, leaving 10 bases unmatched. The CDR3 has 12 residues. The CDR3 protein is CASSTPTGCCTF. CDR3 sequence (DNA): TGTGCCAGCAGCACGCCGACAGGGTGTTGCACCTTC.

The chain recombines TRBV5-1 with TRBJ1-1, with TRBD1 matching over 9 bases. The ends lost 3 bases at V and 2 bases at J; junction bases unmatched: 8. Germline values: CDR1 SGHRS, CDR2 YFSETQ. This CDR3 is 16 amino acids long. The CDR3, as DNA: TGCGCCAGCAGCTCAGGACAGGGGTCAGCTAACACTGAAGCTTTCTTT. Translating gives CASSSGQGSANTEAFF.

This clone was observed a few times. This chain joins TRBV7-9 and TRBJ2-3; the D gene is possibly TRBD2 (6 bases). Germline CDR1 is SEHNR and CDR2 is FQNEAQ (reference sequence). The CDR3 is made up of 17 amino acids. The germline V and J ends were trimmed by 3 bases and 1 base, with 17 bases remaining between them. The CDR3 region has the DNA TGTGCCAGCAGCTTCTACTTGGGGATAGCGGGCACAGATACGCAGTATTTT. This gives the protein CASSFYLGIAGTDTQYF.

The rearrangement uses TRBV7-2 and TRBJ1-3, with TRBD1 matching 11 bases. Trimming took 6 bases from V and 1 from J; bases not matched to a gene: 8. Germline assignment: CDR1 SGHTA and CDR2 FQGNSA. The CDR3 is 17 amino acids. CDR3 DNA: TGTGCCAGCAGAAGCGGGGACAGGGGGAAATCTGGAAACACCATATATTTT. Amino acid sequence: CASRSGDRGKSGNTIYF. Looking up the rest from reference TRBV7-2 and TRBJ1-3 gives the full variable domain: GAGVSQSPSNKVTEKGKDVELRCDPISGHTALYWYRQSLGQGLEFLIYFQGNSAPDKSGLPSDRFSAERTGGSVSTLTIQRTQQEDSAVYLCASRSGDRGKSGNTIYFGEGSWLTVV.

The chain employs TRBV10-3 and TRBJ2-7; 7 bases agree with TRBD1. The CDR3 runs 17 residues. CDR1 and CDR2 from the germline V gene are ENHRY and SYGVKD. Unmatched junction bases numbered 19, after V lost 4 bases and J lost 7 bases. CDR3 loop: CAISVRNWDSPQAEQYF. The CDR3 DNA reads TGTGCCATCAGTGTACGGAATTGGGACAGTCCACAAGCGGAGCAGTACTTC.

The chain employs TRBV11-2 and TRBJ1-1; D is uncertain. V lost 3 bases, J lost 3 bases, and 5 bases lay in between. In germline, CDR1 is SGHAT, CDR2 FQNNGV. This CDR3 has 12 residues. The CDR3 bases are TGTGCCAGCAGCTTGAGGGACACTGAAGCTTTCTTT. This gives the protein CASSLRDTEAFF.

The chain has TRBV29-1 and TRBJ2-3, with TRBD1 matching over 9 bases. There are 14 residues in the CDR3. Germline CDR1 is SQVTM and CDR2 is ANQGSEA. J was trimmed by 4 bases and V by 4 bases; bases with no gene match: 6. The CDR3 region has the DNA TGCAGCGTTGCCGGACAGGGGCAGGCAGATACGCAGTATTTT. It codes for CSVAGQGQADTQYF.

V and J are TRBV7-2 and TRBJ2-3; TRBD2 matches at 8 bases. This CDR3 spans 16 amino acids. CDR1 is SGHTA, CDR2 FQGNSA, per germline. V shed 4 bases, J shed 2 bases, and the junction held 8 bases outside the gene matches. The CDR3 region is CASSSLGGGNTDTQYF. As DNA, the CDR3 is TGTGCCAGCAGCTCCCTCGGGGGGGGGAACACAGATACGCAGTATTTT. Together with reference TRBV7-2 and TRBJ2-3, the CDR3 gives the full variable domain: GAGVSQSPSNKVTEKGKDVELRCDPISGHTALYWYRQSLGQGLEFLIYFQGNSAPDKSGLPSDRFSAERTGGSVSTLTIQRTQQEDSAVYLCASSSLGGGNTDTQYFGPGTRLTVL.

The V gene is TRBV6-5, the J gene TRBJ2-1; no clear D gene. Germline V lookup: CDR1 MNHEY, CDR2 SVGAGI. This CDR3 has 12 amino acids. The V end was cut by 2 bases, the J end by 7 bases, with 6 bases between. The CDR3 coding sequence is TGTGCCAGCAGTTACAGTACTAATGAGCAGTTCTTC. Protein sequence: CASSYSTNEQFF.

V gene TRBV11-3 combines with J gene TRBJ1-1; D unresolved. The CDR3 has 14 residues. With 0 bases removed from V and 6 bases from J, the gap between germline ends came to 11 bases. Germline V CDR1 and CDR2: SGHNT, YENEEA. The CDR3 is CASSLDGTGSEAFF. CDR3 nucleotide sequence: TGTGCCAGCAGCTTAGATGGAACGGGGTCTGAAGCTTTCTTT.

The CDR3 here is CASSQLRGPDTQYF. The CDR3 nucleotides are TGTGCCAGCAGCCAACTTAGGGGTCCAGATACGCAGTATTTT. This chain joins TRBV5-4 and TRBJ2-3; tentatively, D is TRBD1 (5 bases). Trimming pared 4 bases from V and 4 bases from J, leaving 13 bases between. Per the germline V gene, CDR1 is SGHNT and CDR2 is YYREEE (reference sequence). This CDR3 has 14 residues.

This clone was observed a single time. The chain recombines TRBV10-3 with TRBJ2-1, with TRBD1 matching over 7 bases. The length of the CDR3 is 15 residues. Germline CDR1 is ENHRY and CDR2 is SYGVKD. V lost 7 bases, J lost 3 bases, and 9 bases stayed unmatched. The DNA of the CDR3 is TGTGCCATCACTCCCAGACAGGGAAACTACAATGAGCAGTTCTTC. Its protein product is CAITPRQGNYNEQFF.

J is TRBJ2-1 and V is TRBV29-1; D is possibly TRBD1 (6 bases). Trimming stripped 7 bases from V and 3 bases from J, with 10 bases between. Germline assignment: CDR1 SQVTM and CDR2 ANQGSEA. This CDR3 contains 12 residues. The CDR3 region has the DNA TGCAGCGCCAAGGACAGCTACAATGAGCAGTTCTTC. The encoded protein is CSAKDSYNEQFF.

The chain joins TRBV7-3 to TRBJ2-5; D perhaps matches TRBD2 (6 bases). The V end was cut by 5 bases, the J end by 7 bases, with 14 bases between. CDR1 SGHTA and CDR2 FQGTGA come from the germline V gene. The CDR3 extends over 13 amino acids. CDR3 nucleotides: TGTGCCAGCAGCCCTGGACTATCGGGGACCCAGTACTTC. This codes for CASSPGLSGTQYF. The full variable domain, its missing parts supplied by reference TRBV7-3 and TRBJ2-5, is GAGVSQTPSNKVTEKGKYVELRCDPISGHTALYWYRQSLGQGPEFLIYFQGTGAADDSGLPNDRFFAVRPEGSVSTLKIQRTERGDSAVYLCASSPGLSGTQYFGPGTRLLVL.

This chain joins TRBV5-1 and TRBJ2-3; D not resolved. Germline V gene lookup returns CDR1 SGHRS and CDR2 YFSETQ. The ends were cut back, 4 bases at V and 1 base at J, with 13 bases in the middle. This CDR3 has 15 amino acids. In DNA, the CDR3 is TGCGCCAGCAGCCCCTCGGCGGCGCGCACAGATACGCAGTATTTT. Its protein product is CASSPSAARTDTQYF.

This clone was seen more than once but under ten times. The CDR3 region is CASSQDVFLGQGFGYTF. In nucleotides, the CDR3 is TGTGCCAGCAGCCAAGATGTTTTTTTGGGACAGGGATTTGGCTACACCTTC. V is TRBV14 and J is TRBJ1-2, with 9 nucleotides matching TRBD1. The V segment lost 0 bases and the J segment 7 bases; nucleotides outside the gene matches: 12. The CDR3 runs to 17 residues. Looked up from germline, CDR1 is SGHDN and CDR2 is FVKESK.

The J gene is TRBJ2-3, the V gene TRBV18; 10 bases line up with TRBD1. Losses at the gene ends were 6 bases for V and 3 bases for J; bases not matched to a gene: 6. CDR3 length: 15 residues. The V gene's germline CDR1 is KGHSH and CDR2 LQKENI. The CDR3 here is CASSRDRGRTDTQYF. As DNA, the CDR3 is TGTGCCAGCTCCCGAGACAGGGGGCGAACAGATACGCAGTATTTT.

The chain combines TRBV15 with TRBJ2-2, with D possibly matching TRBD2 (6 bases). The CDR3 covers 15 residues. Trimming pared 8 bases from V and 3 bases from J, leaving 16 bases between. The germline V gene has CDR1 LNHNV and CDR2 YYDKDF (reference sequence). CDR3 region: CATRNGGLDTGELFF. The CDR3 coding sequence is TGTGCCACCCGGAACGGAGGGTTGGACACCGGGGAGCTGTTTTTT.

As DNA, the CDR3 is TGTGCCAGCAGACCTAGACAGGGGCCGGCACCCCTCCACTTT. Its translation: CASRPRQGPAPLHF. The chain joins TRBV6-5 to TRBJ1-6; 8 bases map to TRBD1. Germline CDR1 is MNHEY and CDR2 is SVGAGI. With 6 bases clipped from V and 11 bases from J, the junction kept 9 bases outside the gene matches. The CDR3 spans 14 residues.

The V and J genes are TRBV12-3 or TRBV12-4 and TRBJ1-1, with D unclear. With 6 bases removed from V and 0 bases from J, the gap between germline ends came to 8 bases. The CDR3 totals 13 residues. CDR3 region: CASSCTLNTEAFF. CDR3 in DNA: TGTGCCAGCAGCTGCACATTGAACACTGAAGCTTTCTTT.

As for this clone: Other DNA sequences from this sample encode an identical CDR3 as well. The rearrangement links TRBV5-4 to TRBJ2-5, with D possibly being TRBD1 (6 bases). V was pared by 0 bases and J by 0 bases, with 6 bases between. This CDR3 has 14 residues. The germline gives CDR1 SGHNT, CDR2 YYREEE (reference sequence). The chain's CDR3 is CASSLGTDQETQYF. In nucleotides, the CDR3 is TGTGCCAGCAGCTTGGGGACAGACCAAGAGACCCAGTACTTC.

This clone has a single count. The CDR3 bases are TGTGCCAGCAGCCCACGTCCAGGGACTATCTCCTACGAGCAGTACTTC. This encodes CASSPRPGTISYEQYF. This chain links TRBV13 with TRBJ2-7; 7 bases fit TRBD2. V lost 5 bases, J lost 0 bases, and 10 bases stayed unmatched. The CDR3 runs to 16 residues. CDR1 is PRHDT, CDR2 FYEKMQ, per germline (reference sequence).

V is TRBV5-1 and J is TRBJ1-5; a possible D gene is TRBD1 (5 bases). V lost 4 bases and J lost 6, with 14 bases in between. CDR1 SGHRS and CDR2 YFSETQ come from the germline V gene. This CDR3 comprises 14 residues. CDR3 nucleotides: TGCGCCAGCAGCCGGGCAGGGCAGGGTCAGCCCCAGCATTTT. Translation gives CASSRAGQGQPQHF.

The chain combines TRBV18 with TRBJ2-5, with D possibly being TRBD1 (6 bases). Trimming took 2 bases from V and 5 from J, leaving 18 bases between them. The length of the CDR3 is 16 residues. Germline V gene data show CDR1 as KGHSH and CDR2 as LQKENI. In DNA, the CDR3 is TGTGCCAGCTCACCAAACAGGGATTCGGTCGGGGAGACCCAGTACTTC. Translation: CASSPNRDSVGETQYF.

This clone showed up just once. The rearrangement joins TRBV5-1 to TRBJ1-1; 7 nucleotides align to TRBD1. The CDR3 sequence is 13 residues long. Germline V gene lookup returns CDR1 SGHRS and CDR2 YFSETQ. Unmatched junction bases numbered 6, after V lost 5 bases and J lost 5 bases. DNA of the CDR3: TGCGCCAGCAGAGGGGAACAGGGGACTGAAGCTTTCTTT. This translates into CASRGEQGTEAFF.

The J gene is TRBJ1-2, the V gene TRBV5-4; D call uncertain. Germline CDR1 and CDR2: SGHNT and YYREEE (reference sequence). V was cut by 0 bases and J by 2 bases, with 11 bases left in between. The CDR3 is made up of 15 amino acids. CDR3 coding DNA: TGTGCCAGCAGCTTGGGGCCCGGACTCAACTATGGCTACACCTTC. Translated, it gives CASSLGPGLNYGYTF.